One and the same sample provided the 10 T cell receptor beta chains below, sequenced in a study of control samples from healthy donors and cancer patients. Some clones are missing from TCRdb's copy, which holds only in-frame ones; the method was immunoSEQ multiplex PCR. The sample has 150,000 to 200,000 clones, roughly 90% seen once. Sequenced sample: blood. The origin of the receptors is a young man in good health.

CDR3 nucleotides: TGTGCCAGCAGCTCCATTGGGGGACTAACCTACAATGAGCAGTTCTTC. This codes for CASSSIGGLTYNEQFF. The chain combines TRBV9 with TRBJ2-1; 7 bases are shared with TRBD2. J gave up 2 bases and V 4 bases, and 9 bases lay outside the gene matches. Germline CDR1 and CDR2: SGDLS and YYNGEE. The CDR3 spans 16 residues. Full variable domain (missing parts from reference TRBV9 and TRBJ2-1): DSGVTQTPKHLITATGQRVTLRCSPRSGDLSVYWYQQSLDQGLQFLIQYYNGEERAKGNILERFSAQQFPDLHSELNLSSLELGDSALYFCASSSIGGLTYNEQFFGPGTRLTVL.

V gene TRBV3-1 (or the pseudogene TRBV3-2) combines with J gene TRBJ1-3, with D possibly matching TRBD1 (5 bases). Trimming pared 5 bases from V and 4 bases from J, leaving 9 bases between. The CDR3 contains 13 residues. Germline CDR1 reads LGHDT; CDR2 reads YNNKEL (reference sequence). In nucleotides, the CDR3 is TGTGCCAGCAGCTTCGGGACGGGAAACACCATATATTTT. This sequence encodes CASSFGTGNTIYF.

The gene calls are TRBV19 and TRBJ2-3; 9 nucleotides line up with TRBD2. CDR3 length: 15 amino acids. The junction had 7 bases not matched to a gene; V was cut back by 6 bases and J by 3 bases. Germline V gene sequence: CDR1 LNHDA, CDR2 SQIVND (reference sequence). This CDR3 is CASSISGGQTDTQYF. DNA for the CDR3: TGTGCCAGTAGCATAAGCGGGGGGCAGACAGATACGCAGTATTTT.

The chain carries TRBV5-4 and TRBJ1-4, with TRBD1 matching 10 bases. V shed 5 bases and J 8 bases; nucleotides not matched to a gene: 6. Per the germline V gene, CDR1 is SGHNT and CDR2 is YYREEE (reference sequence). The CDR3 contains 14 residues. The CDR3 DNA is TGTGCCAGCAGTTATGACAGGGGGCGCGAAAAACTGTTTTTT. This codes for CASSYDRGREKLFF.

DNA of the CDR3: TGTGCCAGCAGCTGGGGGGGAGATGAGCAGTTCTTC. Translation gives CASSWGGDEQFF. The chain recombines TRBV5-5 with TRBJ2-1; 7 nucleotides match TRBD2. J lost 8 bases, V lost 3 bases, and 2 bases had no gene match. The length of the CDR3 is 12 residues. Germline V gene lookup returns CDR1 SGHKS and CDR2 YYEKEE (reference sequence).

The genes are TRBV18 and TRBJ1-1; no clear D. Germline lookup yields CDR1 KGHSH and CDR2 LQKENI. This CDR3 has 13 residues. The V gene lost 0 bases and the J gene lost 7 bases, with 9 bases spanning the gap. The CDR3 here is CASSPPTRNEAFF. CDR3 nucleotide sequence: TGTGCCAGCTCACCACCGACCAGGAATGAAGCTTTCTTT.

The chain carries TRBV6-5 and TRBJ2-3; 7 bases match TRBD1. V lost 7 bases to trimming and J lost 7 bases; unmatched junction nucleotides: 14. The length of the CDR3 is 15 residues. Germline V gene sequence: CDR1 MNHEY, CDR2 SVGAGI. CDR3 sequence (DNA): TGTGCCAGCAAGCGACAGGGAGCGCCTATAAATACGCAGTATTTT. Translation gives CASKRQGAPINTQYF.

The CDR3 coding sequence is TGTGCCAGCAGCTTGGATGGAAACACCATATATTTT. Translation: CASSLDGNTIYF. This sequence joins TRBV5-4 and TRBJ1-3; D gene unclear. Trimming pared 0 bases from V and 3 bases from J, leaving 1 base between. The CDR3 covers 12 residues. Germline CDR1 reads SGHNT; CDR2 reads YYREEE (reference sequence).

This clone was counted once. The V gene is TRBV3-1 (or the pseudogene TRBV3-2), the J gene TRBJ1-6; D possibly corresponds to TRBD1 (5 bases). Germline V gene sequence: CDR1 LGHDT, CDR2 YNNKEL (reference sequence). The CDR3 has 16 amino acids. Trimming took 1 base from V and 5 from J, leaving 12 bases between them. CDR3 region: CASSQASGLDNSPLHF. For the CDR3, the DNA is TGTGCCAGCAGCCAAGCCTCGGGACTAGATAATTCACCCCTCCACTTT.

V and J are TRBV12-3 or TRBV12-4 and TRBJ1-5; the D is unclear. V shed 2 bases and J shed 7 bases, with 6 bases lying between them. CDR3 length equals 12 residues. CDR3 DNA sequence: TGTGCCAGCAGTTTATCCCGCCAGCCCCAGCATTTT. As protein: CASSLSRQPQHF.